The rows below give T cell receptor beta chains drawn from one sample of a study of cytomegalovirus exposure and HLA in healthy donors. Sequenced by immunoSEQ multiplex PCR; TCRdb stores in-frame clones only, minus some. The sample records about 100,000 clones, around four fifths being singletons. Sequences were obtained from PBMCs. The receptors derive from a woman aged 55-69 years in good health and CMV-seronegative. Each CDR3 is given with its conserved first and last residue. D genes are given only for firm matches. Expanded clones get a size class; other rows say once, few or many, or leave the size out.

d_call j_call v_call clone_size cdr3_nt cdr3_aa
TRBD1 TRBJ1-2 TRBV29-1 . TGCAGCGTTTTTACAGGGGCCTTAGGCTACACCTTC CSVFTGALGYTF
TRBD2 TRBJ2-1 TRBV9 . TGTGCCAGCAACGGCGGGGGCAATGAGCAGTTCTTC CASNGGGNEQFF
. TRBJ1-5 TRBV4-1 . TGCGCCAGCAGCCAAGGACTGTATAGCAATCAGCCCCAGCATTTT CASSQGLYSNQPQHF
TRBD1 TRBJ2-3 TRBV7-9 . TGTGCCAGCAGCTTAGAGGGACAGGGGCGGGATACGCAGTATTTT CASSLEGQGRDTQYF
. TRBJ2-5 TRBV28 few TGTGCCACGACCGGAGGCGGCCCAGGGACCCAGTACTTC CATTGGGPGTQYF
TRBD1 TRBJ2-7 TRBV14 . TGTGCCAGCAGCCAACTCGGACAGGGGAGGTGGCAGTACTTC CASSQLGQGRWQYF
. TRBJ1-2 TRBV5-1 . TGCGCCAGCAGCTTGGCCCGAGACAGCAACTATGGCTACACCTTC CASSLARDSNYGYTF
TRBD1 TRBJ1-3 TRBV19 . TGTGCCAGTACCAAGGACAGGGGGTATGGAAACACCATATATTTT CASTKDRGYGNTIYF
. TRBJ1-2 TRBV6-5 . TGTGCCAGCAGTTACTCAGGACAGCTCGGCTACACCTTC CASSYSGQLGYTF
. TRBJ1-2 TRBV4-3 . TGCGCCAGCAGCCCGTCAACCAGGGGCGAACCTATACTTGGTGGCTACACCTTC CASSPSTRGEPILGGYTF
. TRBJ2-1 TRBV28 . TGTGCCAGCAGTCCTGACAATGAGCAGTTCTTC CASSPDNEQFF
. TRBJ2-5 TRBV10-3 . TGTGCCATCAGTGTAAAAGCACAAGAGACCCAGTACTTC CAISVKAQETQYF
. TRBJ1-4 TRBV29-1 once TGCAGCGTTGAGATTATAGGGGCAACTAATGAAAAACTGTTTTTT CSVEIIGATNEKLFF
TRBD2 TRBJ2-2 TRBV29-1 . TGCAGCGTTGAAGATCAGGCTAGCGGGGGGACGAGGACCGGGGAGCTGTTTTTT CSVEDQASGGTRTGELFF
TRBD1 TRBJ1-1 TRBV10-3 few TGTGCCATCAGTGCCAGCACAGGGGGCGGAACTGAAGCTTTCTTT CAISASTGGGTEAFF
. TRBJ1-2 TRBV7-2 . TGTGCCAGCAGCTTAGTGGAGGGACGGAAAGGCTACACCTTC CASSLVEGRKGYTF
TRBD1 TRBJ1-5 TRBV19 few TGTGCCAGTAGTATAACCTCGACAGGGATTCAGCCCCAGCATTTT CASSITSTGIQPQHF
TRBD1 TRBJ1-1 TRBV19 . TGTGCCAGTACGGACAGGGGAACATGGAACACTGAAGCTTTCTTT CASTDRGTWNTEAFF
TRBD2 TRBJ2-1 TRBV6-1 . TGTGCCAGCAGTCCTAGCGGGAGTTGGAATGAGCAGTTCTTC CASSPSGSWNEQFF
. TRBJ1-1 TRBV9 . TGTGCCAGCAGCCTCTCCGGGAACACTGAAGCTTTCTTT CASSLSGNTEAFF
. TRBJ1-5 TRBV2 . TGTGCCAGCAGTCTGGACGGGAACCAGCCCCAGCATTTT CASSLDGNQPQHF
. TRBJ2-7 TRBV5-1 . TGCGCCAGCAGCGAGGACCTGGGGGGCTACGAGCAGTACTTC CASSEDLGGYEQYF
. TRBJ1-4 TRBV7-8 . TGTGCCAGCAGCTTACCAGGGATTAATGAAAAACTGTTTTTT CASSLPGINEKLFF
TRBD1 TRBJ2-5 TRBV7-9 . TGTGCCAGCAGCCCGGGACAGGGGGCCCAAGAGACCCAGTACTTC CASSPGQGAQETQYF
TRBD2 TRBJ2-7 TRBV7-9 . TGTGCCAGCAGCTCAAGGAGGCTAGCGGGGGGCGACGAGCAGTACTTC CASSSRRLAGGDEQYF
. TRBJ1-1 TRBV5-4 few TGTGCCAGCAGCTTATTCAGGGTGATGAACACTGAAGCTTTCTTT CASSLFRVMNTEAFF
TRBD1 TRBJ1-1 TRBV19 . TGTGCCAGTATTAACAGGGGGGCCAACACTGAAGCTTTCTTT CASINRGANTEAFF
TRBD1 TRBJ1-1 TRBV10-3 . TGTGCCATCAGTTCAGGGGGCCCGCCTGAAGCTTTCTTT CAISSGGPPEAFF
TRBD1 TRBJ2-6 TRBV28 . TGTGCCAGCAGGGCCTCGGGACAGGGCTCTGGGGCCAACGTCCTGACTTTC CASRASGQGSGANVLTF
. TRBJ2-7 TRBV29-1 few TGCAGCGTTGGGGAGAGCTCCTACGAGCAGTACTTC CSVGESSYEQYF
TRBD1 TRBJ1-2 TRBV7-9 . TGTGCCAGCAGCTTCTGGGCCGGGACAGGGAATAACTATGGCTACACCTTC CASSFWAGTGNNYGYTF
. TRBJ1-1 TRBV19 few TGTGCCAGTAGTATACGGACTCAGGTTCCCGGGAACACTGAAGCTTTCTTT CASSIRTQVPGNTEAFF
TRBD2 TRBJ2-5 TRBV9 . TGTGCCAGCAGCGTAGCGGCGGGAGGCTTGGAGACCCAGTACTTC CASSVAAGGLETQYF
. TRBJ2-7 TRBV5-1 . TGCGCCAGCAGCTTGGGGCTTGGGACACGAACCTACGAGCAGTACTTC CASSLGLGTRTYEQYF
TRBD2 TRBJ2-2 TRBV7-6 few TGTGCCAGCAGTCTCAGGAGGTCTAGCGGGACCTCACAAAACACCGGGGAGCTGTTTTTT CASSLRRSSGTSQNTGELFF
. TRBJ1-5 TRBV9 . TGTGCCAGCAGCTTTTCCGGAGAAGGGGCTCAGCCCCAGCATTTT CASSFSGEGAQPQHF
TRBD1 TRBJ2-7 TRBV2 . TGTGCCAGCAGGCGACAGGGGTGGGGGTCCTACGAGCAGTACTTC CASRRQGWGSYEQYF
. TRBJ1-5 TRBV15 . TGTGCCACCGGACGAGGGCCGTATAGCAATCAGCCCCAGCATTTT CATGRGPYSNQPQHF
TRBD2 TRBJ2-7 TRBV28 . TGTGCCAGTCTAGCGGTCCGGCCCTCCTACGAGCAGTACTTC CASLAVRPSYEQYF
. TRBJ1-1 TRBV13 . TGTGCCAGCAGCTTTAGTGAAGTCAACACTGAAGCTTTCTTT CASSFSEVNTEAFF
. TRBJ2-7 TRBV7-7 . TGTGCCAGCAGCCCCTCACGCGACAGCTCCTACGAGCAGTACTTC CASSPSRDSSYEQYF
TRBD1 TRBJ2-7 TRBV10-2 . TGCGCCAGCAGCAAAACAGGGGGCGCCTACGAGCAGTACTTC CASSKTGGAYEQYF
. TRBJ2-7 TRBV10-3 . TGTGCCATCAGTGAGGCGGGACAGAAGTACGAGCAGTACTTC CAISEAGQKYEQYF
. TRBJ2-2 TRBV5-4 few TGTGCCAGCAGCTTGGGGAGGGCCGGGGAGCTGTTTTTT CASSLGRAGELFF
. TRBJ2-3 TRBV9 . TGTGCCAGCAGCCCCTGGACTATCAATTGGGGAGATACGCAGTATTTT CASSPWTINWGDTQYF
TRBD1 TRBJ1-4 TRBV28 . TGTGCCAGCAGGACAGGGTCGGCTAATGAAAAACTGTTTTTT CASRTGSANEKLFF
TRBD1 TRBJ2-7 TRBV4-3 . TGCGCCAGCAGCCAAGCTCTGGACAGGGGGTATGGGGCCTACGAGCAGTACTTC CASSQALDRGYGAYEQYF
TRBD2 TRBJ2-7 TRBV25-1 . TGTGCCAGCAGTGTTAGCGGGAGCCTCTCCTACGAGCAGTACTTC CASSVSGSLSYEQYF
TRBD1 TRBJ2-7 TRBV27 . TGTGCCAGCAGCCCGACAGGGGAACACGAGCAGTACTTC CASSPTGEHEQYF
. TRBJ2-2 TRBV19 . TGTGCCAGTACCTCGTACGGGGAGCTGTTTTTT CASTSYGELFF
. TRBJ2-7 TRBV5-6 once TGTGCCAGCAGGATGGTGGGGGGGCTGACCTACGAGCAGTACTTC CASRMVGGLTYEQYF
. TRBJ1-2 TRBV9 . TGTGCCAGCAGCGTTGGCCTCTCAGGCGATAACATCTATGGCTACACCTTC CASSVGLSGDNIYGYTF
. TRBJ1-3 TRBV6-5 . TGTGCCAGCAGCCCGGTCGTCTCTGGAAACACCATATATTTT CASSPVVSGNTIYF
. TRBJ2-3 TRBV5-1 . TGCGCCAGCAGCTCCCAAGGAGACACAGATACGCAGTATTTT CASSSQGDTDTQYF
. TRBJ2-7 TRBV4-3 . TGCGCCAGCAGCCAAGAGGCAGTAACGGTAGCGCACTCCTACGAGCAGTACTTC CASSQEAVTVAHSYEQYF
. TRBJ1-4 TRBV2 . TGTGCCAGCGGAATGACAGGTGAAAAACTGTTTTTT CASGMTGEKLFF
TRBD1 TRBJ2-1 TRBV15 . TGTGCCACCAGCAGAGATGGACGGACAGGGACCTACAATGAGCAGTTCTTC CATSRDGRTGTYNEQFF
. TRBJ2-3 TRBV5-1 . TGCGCCAGCAGGGGCGCACCCACAGATACGCAGTATTTT CASRGAPTDTQYF
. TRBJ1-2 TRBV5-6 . TGTGCCAGCAGCTACGGAACCGGGAGCGGCTACACCTTC CASSYGTGSGYTF
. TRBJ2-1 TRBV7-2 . TGTGCCAGCAGCGTTCCGGGGGGCCACAATGAGCAGTTCTTC CASSVPGGHNEQFF